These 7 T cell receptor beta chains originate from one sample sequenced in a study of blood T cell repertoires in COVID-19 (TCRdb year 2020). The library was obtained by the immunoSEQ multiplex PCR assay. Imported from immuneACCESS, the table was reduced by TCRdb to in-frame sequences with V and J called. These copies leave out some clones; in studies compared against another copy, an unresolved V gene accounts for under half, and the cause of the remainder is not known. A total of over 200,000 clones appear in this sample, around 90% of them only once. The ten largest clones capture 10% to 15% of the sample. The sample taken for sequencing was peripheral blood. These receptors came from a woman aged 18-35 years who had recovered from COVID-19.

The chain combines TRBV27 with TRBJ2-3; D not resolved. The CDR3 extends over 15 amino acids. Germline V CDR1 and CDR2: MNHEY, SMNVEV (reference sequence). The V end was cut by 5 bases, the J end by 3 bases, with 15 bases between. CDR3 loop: CASSPERKCTDTQYF. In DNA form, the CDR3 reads TGTGCCAGCAGTCCGGAGCGTAAGTGTACAGATACGCAGTATTTT.

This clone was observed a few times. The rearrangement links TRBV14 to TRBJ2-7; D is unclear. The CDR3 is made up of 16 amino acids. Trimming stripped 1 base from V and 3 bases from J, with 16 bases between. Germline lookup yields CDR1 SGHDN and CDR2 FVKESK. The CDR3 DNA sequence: TGTGCCAGCAGCCAAGGTCCTAGACCACTTAACTACGAGCAGTACTTC. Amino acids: CASSQGPRPLNYEQYF. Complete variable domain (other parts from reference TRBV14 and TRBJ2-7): EAGVTQFPSHSVIEKGQTVTLRCDPISGHDNLYWYRRVMGKEIKFLLHFVKESKQDESGMPNNRFLAERTGGTYSTLKVQPAELEDSGVYFCASSQGPRPLNYEQYFGPGTRLTVT.

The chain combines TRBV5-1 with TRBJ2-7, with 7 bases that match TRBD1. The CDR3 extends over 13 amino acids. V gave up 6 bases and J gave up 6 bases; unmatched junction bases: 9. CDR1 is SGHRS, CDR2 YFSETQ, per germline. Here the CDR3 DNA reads TGCGCCAGCACAAGACAGGGTTCGGGCGAGCAGTACTTC. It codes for CASTRQGSGEQYF.

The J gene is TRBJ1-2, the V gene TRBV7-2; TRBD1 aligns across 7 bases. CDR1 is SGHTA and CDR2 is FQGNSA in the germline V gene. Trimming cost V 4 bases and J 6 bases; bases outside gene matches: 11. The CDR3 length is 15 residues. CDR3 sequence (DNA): TGTGCCAGCAGCTCCTCAAACGACAGGGACAATGGCTACACCTTC. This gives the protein CASSSSNDRDNGYTF.

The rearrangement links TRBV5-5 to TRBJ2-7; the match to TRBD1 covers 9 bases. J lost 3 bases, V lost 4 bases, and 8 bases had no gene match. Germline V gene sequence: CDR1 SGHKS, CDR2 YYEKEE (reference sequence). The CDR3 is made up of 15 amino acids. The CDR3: CASSPVLGQGYEQYF. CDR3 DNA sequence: TGTGCCAGCAGCCCGGTCCTGGGACAGGGCTACGAGCAGTACTTC.

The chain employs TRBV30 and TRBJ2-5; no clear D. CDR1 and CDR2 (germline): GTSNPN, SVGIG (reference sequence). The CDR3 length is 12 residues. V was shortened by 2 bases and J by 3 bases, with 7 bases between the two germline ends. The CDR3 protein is CAWSLAKETQYF. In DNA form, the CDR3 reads TGTGCCTGGAGTCTTGCGAAAGAGACCCAGTACTTC.

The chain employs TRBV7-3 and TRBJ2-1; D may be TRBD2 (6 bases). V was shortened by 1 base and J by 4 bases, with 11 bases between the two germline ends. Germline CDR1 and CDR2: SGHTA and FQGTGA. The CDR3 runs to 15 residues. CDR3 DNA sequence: TGTGCCAGCAGCTTAAGGGAGGCCCCATACAATGAGCAGTTCTTC. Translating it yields CASSLREAPYNEQFF. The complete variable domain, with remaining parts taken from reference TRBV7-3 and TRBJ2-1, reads GAGVSQTPSNKVTEKGKYVELRCDPISGHTALYWYRQSLGQGPEFLIYFQGTGAADDSGLPNDRFFAVRPEGSVSTLKIQRTERGDSAVYLCASSLREAPYNEQFFGPGTRLTVL.